This T cell receptor (beta chain) was recovered during a study of control samples from healthy donors and cancer patients. The assay was immunoSEQ multiplex PCR, and TCRdb's table has in-frame clones only and misses some. In the table there are approximately 100,000 clones, 75% to 95% of which are singletons. CDR1 is SQVTM and CDR2 is ANQGSEA in the germline V gene. The CDR3 covers 11 residues. V shed 7 bases and J shed 5 bases, with 11 bases lying between them. Input material: blood. This clonotype originated in a human donor in good health. The donor label of this sample is uncertain. This chain joins TRBV29-1 and TRBJ1-2; D is ambiguous. DNA of the CDR3: TGCAGCGGGGGTATCAATTATGGCTACACCTTC. The encoded protein is CSGGINYGYTF.